This T cell receptor (beta chain) emerged from a study of T cell changes during pregnancy in multiple sclerosis. Here immunoSEQ multiplex PCR was the method, and the copy in TCRdb shows in-frame clones only, minus some. Of roughly 69,000 clones listed, approximately 91% are singletons. The CDR3 covers 16 residues. Germline CDR1 and CDR2: SQVTM and ANQGSEA. J was trimmed by 6 bases and V by 4 bases; bases with no gene match: 14. The receptor was derived from a female donor with multiple sclerosis, enrolled in a pregnancy study. Specimen: peripheral blood, collected in the third trimester of pregnancy. The chain carries TRBV29-1 and TRBJ1-2, with 10 positions matching TRBD1. The CDR3 here is CSVAPGQGMGFNGYTF. The CDR3 DNA reads as TGCAGCGTTGCCCCGGGACAGGGGATGGGTTTTAATGGCTACACCTTC. Complete variable domain (other parts from reference TRBV29-1 and TRBJ1-2): SAVISQKPSRDICQRGTSLTIQCQVDSQVTMMFWYRQQPGQSLTLIATANQGSEATYESGFVIDKFPISRPNLTFSTLTVSNMSPEDSSIYLCSVAPGQGMGFNGYTFGSGTRLTVV.